This T cell receptor beta chain was captured by sequencing in a study of blood T cell repertoires in COVID-19. The method was immunoSEQ multiplex PCR; TCRdb's version includes in-frame clones alone and lacks a portion of them. The repertoire holds a few hundred thousand clones, with about nine tenths as singletons. This CDR3 has 15 amino acids. V dropped 1 base and J dropped 1 base, with 10 bases sitting between them. Germline V gene lookup returns CDR1 LGHDT and CDR2 YNNKEL (reference sequence). Sequenced material: PBMCs or T cells enriched from blood (not recorded which). This clonotype was obtained from a man younger than 30 who had recovered from COVID-19. The chain links TRBV3-1 (or the pseudogene TRBV3-2) to TRBJ1-2; no clear D gene. CDR3 amino acids: CASSQVNPGNYGYTF. Written as DNA, the CDR3 is TGTGCCAGCAGCCAAGTGAATCCAGGTAACTATGGCTACACCTTC.